The 7 T cell receptor beta chains below all came from one sample that was sequenced in a study of beta chain features in type 1 diabetes (dated by TCRdb to between 2017 and 2018). Libraries were constructed by the immunoSEQ multiplex PCR assay. The entire amount of isolated RNA was reverse transcribed using the High Capacity cDNA Reverse Transcription Kit, so the sequenced TCRB transcripts were expressed ones. In TCRdb, the immuneACCESS table is reduced to in-frame sequences with V and J assigned. These tables do not hold every clone; where another copy was compared, an unresolved V gene accounts for under half, and the others remain unexplained. The sample table records over 100,000 clones; roughly 43% of these occur just once. The top ten constitute approximately 0.065% of the sample. Sequenced material: stem cell memory CD4+ T cells from blood. The sample's cell subset or site label, in plain terms: stem cell-like memory CD4+ T cells. These receptors came from a woman between 18 and 29 years old in good health.

The gene calls are TRBV30 and TRBJ1-5; 9 nucleotides match TRBD1. Germline CDR1 GTSNPN, CDR2 SVGIG (reference sequence). This CDR3 region has 13 residues. V shed 2 bases, J shed 8 bases, and the junction held 4 bases outside the gene matches. Here the CDR3 reads CAWSTGGPEPQHF. The CDR3, as DNA: TGTGCCTGGAGTACAGGGGGCCCCGAGCCCCAGCATTTT.

This chain joins TRBV27 and TRBJ2-2, with TRBD2 identical over 11 bases. The CDR3 has 17 amino acids. After removal of 3 bases from V and 6 bases from J, the junction contained 9 bases not matched to a gene. Germline loops: CDR1 MNHEY, CDR2 SMNVEV (reference sequence). As DNA, the CDR3 is TGTGCCAGCAGTTTCTGGCTAGCGGGAGGCGGTTCCGGGGAGCTGTTTTTT. Protein sequence: CASSFWLAGGGSGELFF.

The rearrangement joins TRBV7-9 to TRBJ2-7; TRBD1 might be the D (5 bases). This CDR3 contains 18 residues. V lost 2 bases, J lost 3 bases, and 23 bases lay in between. In germline, CDR1 is SEHNR, CDR2 FQNEAQ (reference sequence). This chain's CDR3 is CASSLYPFMGRRDYEQYF. The CDR3 region has the DNA TGTGCCAGCAGCTTATACCCGTTTATGGGGCGGAGAGACTACGAGCAGTACTTC.

With regard to this clone: An end of the junction does not agree with germline; a read error may underlie this. The rearrangement joins TRBV28 to TRBJ2-7; 11 nucleotides agree with TRBD2. This CDR3 comprises 15 residues. Germline CDR1 reads MDHEN; CDR2 reads SYDVKM. The CDR3 protein is CASRLLAGGPYEQYF. Written as DNA, the CDR3 is TGTGCCAGCAGGTTATTAGCGGGAGGGCCCTACGAGCAGTACTTC.

V and J are TRBV29-1 and TRBJ2-3, with D hard to call. The CDR3 runs to 15 residues. CDR1 SQVTM and CDR2 ANQGSEA come from the germline V gene. Trimming shortened V by 7 bases and J by 1 base, and 18 bases separated the two germline ends. The CDR3 nucleotides are TGCAGCGGTTTGGTCAGGCCCCTACGCACAGATACGCAGTATTTT. Translation: CSGLVRPLRTDTQYF.

The chain couples TRBV28 to TRBJ2-7; 7 bases match TRBD1. With 5 bases clipped from V and 4 bases from J, the junction kept 8 bases outside the gene matches. Germline V lookup: CDR1 MDHEN, CDR2 SYDVKM. The CDR3 consists of 14 residues. The CDR3 spells CASSAPSGQYEQYF. CDR3 nucleotide sequence: TGTGCCAGCAGTGCCCCATCGGGACAGTACGAGCAGTACTTC.

The rearrangement uses TRBV28 and TRBJ1-5; 8 nucleotides match TRBD1. The V gene's germline CDR1 is MDHEN and CDR2 SYDVKM. V gave up 3 bases and J gave up 4 bases; unmatched junction bases: 5. This CDR3 is 15 amino acids long. As DNA, the CDR3 is TGTGCCAGCAGTTTTGTAGGACAGGGAAATCAGCCCCAGCATTTT. Residues: CASSFVGQGNQPQHF.